The rows below give T cell receptor beta chains drawn from one sample of a study of T cells in localized non-small cell lung cancer. TCRdb's copy holds only in-frame clones and misses some; the assay was immunoSEQ multiplex PCR. The data show 25,000 to 30,000 clones, 85% to 95% seen once. Sequences were derived from peripheral blood, sampled before any cancer treatment. Source of these receptors: an older female donor with stage I lung adenocarcinoma. The CDR3 runs from the conserved cysteine through the conserved F or W. Fields, in order: J gene, D gene, clone size, V gene, CDR3 length, CDR3 protein, CDR3 DNA. The D gene is left open where the match is weak. Clone size is shown for a subset of rows, as once, few, many or a class of expanded clone.

j_gene: TRBJ1-1; d_gene: -; abundance: -; v_gene: TRBV27; len: 13; CDR3aa: CASKVNLNTEAFF; CDR3nt: TGTGCCAGCAAAGTCAACCTGAACACTGAAGCTTTCTTT
j_gene: TRBJ1-2; d_gene: -; abundance: -; v_gene: TRBV5-6; len: 12; CDR3aa: CASSSTDYGYTF; CDR3nt: TGTGCCAGCAGCTCGACAGACTATGGCTACACCTTC
j_gene: TRBJ2-2; d_gene: TRBD2; abundance: -; v_gene: TRBV19; len: 14; CDR3aa: CASVAGGNTGELFF; CDR3nt: TGTGCCAGTGTAGCGGGAGGGAACACCGGGGAGCTGTTTTTT
j_gene: TRBJ2-1; d_gene: -; abundance: -; v_gene: TRBV5-1; len: 14; CDR3aa: CASSFDGAYNEQFF; CDR3nt: TGCGCCAGCAGCTTCGATGGAGCATACAATGAGCAGTTCTTC
j_gene: TRBJ1-2; d_gene: -; abundance: -; v_gene: TRBV7-8; len: 14; CDR3aa: CASSFRETDYGYTF; CDR3nt: TGTGCCAGCAGCTTCAGGGAAACGGACTATGGCTACACCTTC
j_gene: TRBJ1-1; d_gene: -; abundance: -; v_gene: TRBV2; len: 14; CDR3aa: CASSERSTNTEAFF; CDR3nt: TGTGCCAGCAGTGAGAGGTCTACTAACACTGAAGCTTTCTTT
j_gene: TRBJ1-4; d_gene: -; abundance: -; v_gene: TRBV5-1; len: 14; CDR3aa: CASSLGTGNEKLFF; CDR3nt: TGCGCCAGCAGCTTGGGGACGGGGAATGAAAAACTGTTTTTT
j_gene: TRBJ2-7; d_gene: -; abundance: -; v_gene: TRBV2; len: 10; CDR3aa: CASGEYEQYF; CDR3nt: TGTGCCAGCGGGGAGTACGAGCAGTACTTC
j_gene: TRBJ1-5; d_gene: -; abundance: -; v_gene: TRBV7-2; len: 15; CDR3aa: CASSPLMGSNQPQHF; CDR3nt: TGTGCCAGCAGCCCATTAATGGGAAGCAATCAGCCCCAGCATTTT
j_gene: TRBJ1-6; d_gene: TRBD1; abundance: once; v_gene: TRBV5-4; len: 16; CDR3aa: CASSLGGRQGNSPLHF; CDR3nt: TGTGCCAGCAGCTTGGGGGGACGACAGGGAAATTCACCCCTCCACTTT
j_gene: TRBJ2-3; d_gene: TRBD2; abundance: -; v_gene: TRBV11-2; len: 17; CDR3aa: CASSLGTSGIGTDTQYF; CDR3nt: TGTGCCAGCAGCTTAGGGACTAGCGGAATTGGCACAGATACGCAGTATTTT
j_gene: TRBJ2-5; d_gene: -; abundance: -; v_gene: TRBV6-1; len: 13; CDR3aa: CASSEPVRETQYF; CDR3nt: TGTGCCAGCAGTGAACCCGTCCGGGAGACCCAGTACTTC
j_gene: TRBJ2-5; d_gene: -; abundance: -; v_gene: TRBV29-1; len: 11; CDR3aa: CSVVRGTDTHF; CDR3nt: TGCAGCGTTGTGCGTGGAACCGATACGCACTTC
j_gene: TRBJ1-1; d_gene: TRBD1; abundance: -; v_gene: TRBV5-1; len: 16; CDR3aa: CASSLTTGGLNTEAFF; CDR3nt: TGCGCCAGCAGCTTGACGACAGGGGGACTGAACACTGAAGCTTTCTTT
j_gene: TRBJ1-5; d_gene: TRBD1; abundance: -; v_gene: TRBV28; len: 15; CDR3aa: CASSPQGTSNQPQHF; CDR3nt: TGTGCCAGCAGCCCACAGGGGACGAGCAATCAGCCCCAGCATTTT
j_gene: TRBJ2-1; d_gene: -; abundance: -; v_gene: TRBV5-1; len: 12; CDR3aa: CASSLAVDEQFF; CDR3nt: TGCGCCAGCAGCCTTGCGGTCGATGAGCAGTTCTTC
j_gene: TRBJ2-5; d_gene: -; abundance: -; v_gene: TRBV18; len: 13; CDR3aa: CASSWTEEETQYF; CDR3nt: TGTGCCAGCTCATGGACTGAAGAAGAGACCCAGTACTTC
j_gene: TRBJ1-2; d_gene: TRBD1; abundance: -; v_gene: TRBV13; len: 16; CDR3aa: CASSLGRTGASYGYTF; CDR3nt: TGTGCCAGCAGCTTAGGAAGGACAGGGGCTAGTTATGGCTACACCTTC
j_gene: TRBJ2-2; d_gene: TRBD1; abundance: -; v_gene: TRBV6-5; len: 14; CDR3aa: CASSRLRTGGELFF; CDR3nt: TGTGCCAGCAGTCGGCTTAGGACAGGCGGGGAGCTGTTTTTT
j_gene: TRBJ2-7; d_gene: -; abundance: -; v_gene: TRBV29-1; len: 14; CDR3aa: CSVTGTPDSYEQYF; CDR3nt: TGCAGCGTCACCGGGACACCTGACTCCTACGAGCAGTACTTC
j_gene: TRBJ2-3; d_gene: -; abundance: -; v_gene: TRBV21-1; len: 15; CDR3aa: CASSTQTRSTDTQYF; CDR3nt: TGTGCCAGCAGCACCCAAACTAGAAGCACAGATACGCAGTATTTT
j_gene: TRBJ1-1; d_gene: TRBD1; abundance: once; v_gene: TRBV30; len: 13; CDR3aa: CAWRGQGATEAFF; CDR3nt: TGTGCCTGGCGGGGACAGGGGGCAACTGAAGCTTTCTTT
j_gene: TRBJ2-6; d_gene: -; abundance: -; v_gene: TRBV10-1; len: 18; CDR3aa: CASSEGRGSSSGANVLTF; CDR3nt: TGCGCCAGCAGTGAGGGGCGGGGCTCAAGCTCTGGGGCCAACGTCCTGACTTTC
j_gene: TRBJ1-1; d_gene: -; abundance: -; v_gene: TRBV6-1; len: 14; CDR3aa: CASSEFWVTFEAFF; CDR3nt: TGTGCCAGCAGTGAATTTTGGGTGACTTTTGAAGCTTTCTTT
j_gene: TRBJ2-5; d_gene: -; abundance: -; v_gene: TRBV7-8; len: 14; CDR3aa: CASSLGFVQETQYF; CDR3nt: TGTGCCAGCAGCCTTGGGTTCGTCCAAGAGACCCAGTACTTC